Below are 24 T cell receptor beta chains sequenced from a single sample in a study of Graves' ophthalmopathy and Graves' hyperthyroidism. Amplified TCR beta CDR3 regions were obtained using RNA transcripts as template. The first-round RT-PCR employed HTBI primers together with the Qiagen OneStep RT-PCR kit. A multiplex PCR was then performed as the second round. TCRdb used MiXCR to reprocess the multiplex PCR reads, holding one entry per CDR3 protein. The sample records 740,000 or so distinct CDR3 sequences, 35% to 50% being singletons. Sequencing used peripheral blood. Receptor source: an adult man with Graves' ophthalmopathy.

This clonotype appeared many times. V usage is TRBV10-3 and J usage is TRBJ1-1; 7 nucleotides match TRBD1. Trimming removed 10 bases from V and 2 bases from J; junction bases left unmatched: 7. Per germline, CDR1 ENHRY and CDR2 SYGVKD. This CDR3 spans 13 amino acids. The CDR3 spells CANSDRFNTEAFF. The CDR3 region has the DNA TGTGCCAACTCGGACAGGTTTAACACTGAAGCTTTCTTT.

This clonotype was observed a handful of times. V usage is TRBV2 and J usage is TRBJ2-3, with 11 bases fitting TRBD2. V lost 3 bases, J lost 5 bases, and 4 bases stayed unmatched. This CDR3 is built from 15 residues. Germline values: CDR1 SNHLY, CDR2 FYNNEI. CDR3 nucleotides: TGTGCCAGCAGTGACACTAGCGGGGGAAGAGATACGCAGTATTTT. Its translation is CASSDTSGGRDTQYF.

This clonotype was counted only a few times. V usage is TRBV12-3 or TRBV12-4 and J usage is TRBJ1-2; TRBD1 matches at 10 bases. This CDR3 contains 15 residues. V gave up 6 bases and J gave up 7 bases; unmatched junction bases: 11. In nucleotides, the CDR3 is TGTGCCAGCAGCTCGTTGCTTGGGACAGGGGTTGGCTACACCTTC. Protein: CASSSLLGTGVGYTF.

The chain links TRBV20-1 to TRBJ1-5; the match to TRBD1 covers 10 bases. V was clipped by 4 bases and J by 2 bases; unmatched bases: 17. The germline gives CDR1 DFQATT, CDR2 SNEGSKA (reference sequence). The CDR3 totals 19 residues. CDR3 residues: CSAINRDRGSPLGNQPQHF. Written as DNA, the CDR3 is TGCAGTGCTATAAATAGGGACAGGGGATCCCCTTTGGGCAATCAGCCCCAGCATTTT.

The gene calls are TRBV2 and TRBJ2-7, with 10 bases identical to TRBD1. Trimming at V came to 8 bases and at J to 3 bases, leaving 13 bases not matched to a gene. Germline V gives CDR1 SNHLY, CDR2 FYNNEI. The CDR3 consists of 16 residues. The CDR3 bases are TGTGCCAGCCCCTCTCCGGGACAGGGGTACCTCTACGAGCAGTACTTC. It encodes CASPSPGQGYLYEQYF. Full variable domain (missing parts from reference TRBV2 and TRBJ2-7): EPEVTQTPSHQVTQMGQEVILRCVPISNHLYFYWYRQILGQKVEFLVSFYNNEISEKSEIFDDQFSVERPDGSNFTLKIRSTKLEDSAMYFCASPSPGQGYLYEQYFGPGTRLTVT.

This chain connects TRBV15 to TRBJ2-7; 8 nucleotides agree with TRBD1. CDR1 is LNHNV, CDR2 YYDKDF, per germline (reference sequence). V was pared by 3 bases and J by 0 bases, with 7 bases of the junction left unmatched. This CDR3 has 16 residues. The CDR3 region is CATSSHGTGDSYEQYF. CDR3 sequence (DNA): TGTGCCACCAGCAGCCACGGGACAGGAGACTCCTACGAGCAGTACTTC. The full variable domain, its missing parts supplied by reference TRBV15 and TRBJ2-7, is DAMVIQNPRYQVTQFGKPVTLSCSQTLNHNVMYWYQQKSSQAPKLLFHYYDKDFNNEADTPDNFQSRRPNTSFCFLDIRSPGLGDTAMYLCATSSHGTGDSYEQYFGPGTRLTVT.

This clonotype was counted between two and nine times. The chain couples TRBV7-3 to TRBJ2-3, with D maybe TRBD2 (5 bases). The germline V and J ends were trimmed by 0 bases and 4 bases, with 8 bases remaining between them. The V gene's germline CDR1 is SGHTA and CDR2 FQGTGA. The CDR3 is 14 amino acids. CDR3 loop: CASSLTDGADTQYF. The CDR3 DNA reads TGTGCCAGCAGCTTAACCGACGGGGCAGATACGCAGTATTTT.

In its sample, this clonotype was seen a few times. The chain recombines TRBV7-9 with TRBJ2-7; 7 positions match TRBD1. J lost 1 base, V lost 4 bases, and 13 bases had no gene match. The CDR3 length is 17 residues. Germline V CDR1 and CDR2: SEHNR, FQNEAQ (reference sequence). The CDR3 region is CASSSGQTIRGSYEQYF. For the CDR3, the DNA is TGTGCCAGCAGCTCGGGACAGACGATCAGAGGATCCTACGAGCAGTACTTC.

About this clonotype itself: One end of the junction varies from germline; a read error may be responsible. The chain has TRBV7-9 and TRBJ2-6, with D possibly being TRBD1 or TRBD2 (5 bases each). Looked up from germline, CDR1 is SEHNR and CDR2 is FQNEAQ (reference sequence). The CDR3 extends over 15 amino acids. Written as DNA, the CDR3 is TGCGCCAGCAGCCGAGGGGTGTCTGGGGCCAACGTCCTGACTTTC. Translation gives CASSRGVSGANVLTF.

This clonotype was seen many times. This chain uses TRBV12-3 or TRBV12-4 with TRBJ1-5; TRBD1 is a possible D gene (5 bases). The ends were cut back, 4 bases at V and 6 bases at J, with 10 bases in the middle. This CDR3 contains 13 residues. DNA for the CDR3: TGTGCCAGCAGTTGGGGGGGAGGTCAGCCCCAGCATTTT. Amino acid sequence: CASSWGGGQPQHF.

This clonotype was recorded at least ten times. This CDR3 is CASSPWQGDNSPLHF. DNA for the CDR3: TGTGCCAGCTCACCATGGCAGGGGGACAATTCACCCCTCCACTTT. The rearrangement uses TRBV9 and TRBJ1-6; 7 positions agree with TRBD1. Per the germline V gene, CDR1 is SGDLS and CDR2 is YYNGEE. V shed 7 bases and J 7 bases; nucleotides not matched to a gene: 11. The CDR3 covers 15 residues.

This clonotype was detected many times. V gene TRBV12-3 or TRBV12-4 combines with J gene TRBJ1-2, with TRBD1 matching over 7 bases. The CDR3 extends over 13 amino acids. V was pared by 6 bases and J by 7 bases, with 8 bases of the junction left unmatched. CDR3 sequence: CASSATRTGGYTF. For the CDR3, the DNA is TGTGCCAGCAGCGCTACCCGGACAGGTGGCTACACCTTC.

V and J are TRBV14 and TRBJ2-7, with D possibly matching TRBD2 (7 bases). This CDR3 is built from 14 residues. The germline V gene encodes CDR1 SGHDN and CDR2 FVKESK. Trimming shortened V by 3 bases and J by 6 bases, and 15 bases separated the two germline ends. CDR3 protein: CASSQWQGRAEQYF. The CDR3, as DNA: TGTGCCAGCAGCCAGTGGCAGGGGAGGGCCGAGCAGTACTTC.

This clonotype came up a few times. The rearrangement links TRBV12-3 or TRBV12-4 to TRBJ1-2; no clear D. V lost 6 bases and J lost 5, with 16 bases in between. The CDR3 has 14 amino acids. The CDR3 here is CASSQAEGIYGYTF. The CDR3 DNA reads TGTGCCAGCAGCCAGGCGGAAGGGATTTATGGCTACACCTTC.

Many counts were recorded for this clonotype. The rearrangement joins TRBV29-1 to TRBJ1-2; 8 bases agree with TRBD1. The V gene end was trimmed by 8 bases and the J gene end by 2 bases; junction bases not matched to a gene: 7. From germline, CDR1 is SQVTM and CDR2 ANQGSEA. This CDR3 has 13 amino acids. This chain's CDR3 is CSSRTGSNYGYTF. CDR3 nucleotide sequence: TGCAGCTCCCGGACAGGGTCGAACTATGGCTACACCTTC. Using reference TRBV29-1 and TRBJ1-2 for the parts outside the CDR3, the full variable domain is SAVISQKPSRDICQRGTSLTIQCQVDSQVTMMFWYRQQPGQSLTLIATANQGSEATYESGFVIDKFPISRPNLTFSTLTVSNMSPEDSSIYLCSSRTGSNYGYTFGSGTRLTVV.

This clonotype was seen only once. A read error may be the cause here, since a much bigger clone is one base away. J is TRBJ2-7 and V is TRBV20-1; 9 nucleotides agree with TRBD1. Germline lookup yields CDR1 DFQATT and CDR2 SNEGSKA (reference sequence). The CDR3 totals 13 residues. For the CDR3, the DNA is TGCAGTGGCCTGGGACAGGGAGCCTACGAGCAGCACTTC. Amino acids: CSGLGQGAYEQHF.

At least ten counts were recorded for this clonotype. J is TRBJ1-4 and V is TRBV7-2, with D maybe TRBD1 (6 bases). V lost 3 bases, J lost 6 bases, and 8 bases lay in between. Germline values: CDR1 SGHTA, CDR2 FQGNSA. This CDR3 region has 13 residues. CDR3 sequence reads: CASSFRTDEKLFF. The CDR3 DNA is TGTGCCAGCAGCTTCCGGACAGATGAAAAACTGTTTTTT.

This clonotype was recorded many times. The rearrangement links TRBV14 to TRBJ1-2; D not certain. In germline, CDR1 is SGHDN, CDR2 FVKESK. CDR3 length equals 12 residues. V shed 1 base and J shed 7 bases, with 7 bases lying between them. The CDR3 is CASSQAGGGYTF. In nucleotides, the CDR3 is TGTGCCAGCAGCCAAGCCGGTGGTGGCTACACCTTC.

The chain is built from TRBV10-3 and TRBJ2-6, with D perhaps matching TRBD1 (6 bases). V lost 6 bases and J 3 bases, leaving 15 bases between the germline ends. CDR1 is ENHRY and CDR2 is SYGVKD in the germline V gene. CDR3 size: 16 residues. CDR3 bases: TGTGCCATCAGAGAAGCAGGGGTTGGTGGGGCCAACGTCCTGACTTTC. This encodes CAIREAGVGGANVLTF.

This clonotype was seen ten or more times. This chain joins TRBV4-1 and TRBJ2-5; possibly TRBD1 for D (5 bases). The ends were cut back, 3 bases at V and 0 bases at J, with 5 bases in the middle. The CDR3 has 13 residues. Germline V CDR1 and CDR2: MGHRA, YSYEKL. In nucleotides, the CDR3 is TGCGCCAGCAGCCACAGGGACCAAGAGACCCAGTACTTC. It specifies CASSHRDQETQYF.

In its sample, this clonotype was seen a few times. CDR3 coding DNA: TGCAGTGCTAGGGACACAGGAGCTAATTCACCCCTCCACTTT. As protein: CSARDTGANSPLHF. The chain is built from TRBV20-1 and TRBJ1-6; TRBD1 might be the D (5 bases). This CDR3 contains 14 residues. CDR1 DFQATT and CDR2 SNEGSKA come from the germline V gene (reference sequence). V shed 3 bases and J shed 6 bases, with 12 bases lying between them.

This clonotype was counted ten times or more. The chain carries TRBV10-3 and TRBJ1-6; 10 bases agree with TRBD1. The CDR3 length is 16 residues. In germline, CDR1 is ENHRY, CDR2 SYGVKD. The J segment lost 7 bases and the V segment lost 3 bases, leaving 6 bases of the junction unmatched. The CDR3: CAISETGQGKNSPLHF. DNA of the CDR3: TGTGCCATCAGTGAAACGGGACAGGGGAAAAATTCACCCCTCCACTTT.

V is TRBV20-1 and J is TRBJ1-1; a possible D gene is TRBD1 (5 bases). The CDR3 extends over 15 amino acids. Trimming cost V 2 bases and J 2 bases, with 15 bases left between them. Germline loops: CDR1 DFQATT, CDR2 SNEGSKA (reference sequence). CDR3 coding DNA: TGCAGTGCTAGAAGGCCAGGGTCCGGAAACACTGAAGCTTTCTTT. Translation gives CSARRPGSGNTEAFF.

The chain combines TRBV7-2 with TRBJ2-7, with D hard to call. This CDR3 is 14 amino acids long. V lost 1 base to trimming and J lost 7 bases, with 14 bases between them. Germline CDR1 SGHTA, CDR2 FQGNSA. The CDR3 DNA is TGTGCCAGCAGCTTAGAGGCTTGGACCGGGGAGCAGTACTTC. Encoded protein: CASSLEAWTGEQYF.